This T cell receptor beta chain was obtained from a study of patients and donors after allogeneic stem cell transplantation. The CDR3 is 13 residues long. The V end was cut by 0 bases, the J end by 8 bases, with 10 bases between. Germline-derived CDR1 and CDR2 are SGHTA and FQGTGA. TCRdb used MiXCR to reprocess the RT-PCR reads, holding one entry per CDR3 protein. The profile shows 200,000 to 250,000 distinct CDR3 sequences, 13% to 15% of them singletons. Sequenced input: blood, either unsorted or a sorted T cell fraction (not recorded which). V is TRBV7-3 and J is TRBJ1-2; possibly TRBD1 for D (5 bases). The receptor comes from a human donor who was either an allogeneic HSCT recipient or a stem cell or donor lymphocyte infusion donor (not recorded which). It is not recorded whose cells these are; they may come from a transplant donor. This chain's CDR3 is CASSLTSGGGYTF. In DNA, the CDR3 is TGTGCCAGCAGCTTAACGTCGGGGGGAGGCTACACCTTC.